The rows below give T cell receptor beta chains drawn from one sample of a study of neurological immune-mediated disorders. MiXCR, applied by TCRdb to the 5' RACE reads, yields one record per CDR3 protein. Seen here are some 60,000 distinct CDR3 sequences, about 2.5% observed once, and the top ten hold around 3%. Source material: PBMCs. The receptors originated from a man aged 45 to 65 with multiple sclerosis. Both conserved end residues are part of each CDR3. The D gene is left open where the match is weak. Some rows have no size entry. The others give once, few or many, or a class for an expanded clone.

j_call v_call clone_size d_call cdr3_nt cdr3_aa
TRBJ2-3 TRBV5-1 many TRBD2 TGCGCCAGCAGCTCCGGTCTAGCGGGGATCACAGATACGCAGTATTTT CASSSGLAGITDTQYF
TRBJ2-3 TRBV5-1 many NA TGCGCCAGCAGCACTTTCGGCGGTGCAAACACAGATACGCAGTATTTT CASSTFGGANTDTQYF
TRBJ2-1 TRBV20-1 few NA TGCAGTGCTGCCGCGGACACAGGGTCGTTTTTAAGTGAGCAGTTCTTC CSAAADTGSFLSEQFF
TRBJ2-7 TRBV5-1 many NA TGCGCCAGCAGCTTGGCCCCCGAGGGCTCCTACGAGCAGTACTTC CASSLAPEGSYEQYF
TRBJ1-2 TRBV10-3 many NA TGTGCCATCAGTGAGTCGGGCCCTAGTTGGTCCGGGTATGGCTACACCTTC CAISESGPSWSGYGYTF
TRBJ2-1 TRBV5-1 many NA TGCGCCAGCAGCGGGGGACTCAGCTCCTACAATGAGCAGTTCTTC CASSGGLSSYNEQFF
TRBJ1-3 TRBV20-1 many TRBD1 TGCAGTGCGACCGCGTCGGGACAGCTCGGAAACACCATATATTTT CSATASGQLGNTIYF
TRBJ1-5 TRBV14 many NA TGTGCCAGCAGCCAAGGTTTATCTCAGCCCCAGCATTTT CASSQGLSQPQHF
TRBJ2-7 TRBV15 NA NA TGTGCCACCAGCAGAGAAGACTATTCCTACGAGCAGTACTTC CATSREDYSYEQYF
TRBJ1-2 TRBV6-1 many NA TGTGCCAGCACCGCGACCGGGAGCGGCTACACCTTC CASTATGSGYTF
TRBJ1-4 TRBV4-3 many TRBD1 TGCGCCAGCAGCCTCGACAGGGAGGTTGAAAAACTGTTTTTT CASSLDREVEKLFF
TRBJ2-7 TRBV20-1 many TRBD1 TGCAGTGCTAGAGCACCCAATTTACAGGGGAAATACGAGCAGTACTTC CSARAPNLQGKYEQYF
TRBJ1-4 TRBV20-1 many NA TGCAGTGCTCGCCACGGTGCAACTAATGAAAAACTGTTTTTT CSARHGATNEKLFF
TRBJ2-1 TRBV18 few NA TGTGCCAGCTCACCTGGGACTTCGGAGCAGTTCTTC CASSPGTSEQFF
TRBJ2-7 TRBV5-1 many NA TGCGCCAGCAGCTTGGGTTCGGGGGAGAGCTCCTACGAGCAGTACTTC CASSLGSGESSYEQYF
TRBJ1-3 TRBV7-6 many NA TGTGCGAGCGGGAACAGTGGAAACACCATATATTTT CASGNSGNTIYF
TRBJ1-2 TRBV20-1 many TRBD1 TGCAGTGCTAGAGGCGTTGGACAGGATTCTAACTATGGCTACACCTTC CSARGVGQDSNYGYTF
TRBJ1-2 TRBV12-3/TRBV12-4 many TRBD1 TGTGCCAGCAGCCCTCAAATCAGGGGGTCTGGCTACACCTTC CASSPQIRGSGYTF
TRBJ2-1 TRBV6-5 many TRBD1 TGTGCCAGCAGGCCGGACAGGGTTGAGTACAATGAGCAGTTCTTC CASRPDRVEYNEQFF
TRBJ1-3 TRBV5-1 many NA TGCGCCAGCAGCTTGGAGGGGACCGGAAACACCATATATTTT CASSLEGTGNTIYF
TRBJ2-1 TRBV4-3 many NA TGCGCCAGCAGCCAAGACAGCTCCTACAATGAGCAGTTCTTC CASSQDSSYNEQFF
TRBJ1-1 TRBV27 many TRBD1 TGTGCCAGCAGCTCAGGGGGGCCTCGGTATGCTTTCTTT CASSSGGPRYAFF
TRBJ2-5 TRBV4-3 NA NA TGCGCCAGCAGCCAATTCCGGACCTCCGAGACCCAGTACTTC CASSQFRTSETQYF
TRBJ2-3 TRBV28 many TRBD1 TGTGCCACCTCGACAGGGACCCCTAGCACAGATACGCAGTATTTT CATSTGTPSTDTQYF
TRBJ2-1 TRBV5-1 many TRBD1 TGCGCCAGCAGCCCAGGGGGATCTACTGGCTCCTACAATGAGCAGTTCTTC CASSPGGSTGSYNEQFF
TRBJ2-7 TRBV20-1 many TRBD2 TGCAGTGCTCCGCCGGGACTAGCGGGTTACGAGCAGTACTTC CSAPPGLAGYEQYF
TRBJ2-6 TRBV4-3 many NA TGCGCCAGCAGCCTCCAGACAGGTTCCAACGTCCTGACTTTC CASSLQTGSNVLTF
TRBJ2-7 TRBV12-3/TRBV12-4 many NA TGTGCCAGCAGTTCCGGAGCAAGGATGCAGTACTTC CASSSGARMQYF
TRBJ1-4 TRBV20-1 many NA TGCAGTGCTAGCAAGGGGGAAAAACTGTTTTTT CSASKGEKLFF
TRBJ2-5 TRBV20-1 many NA TGCAGTGCGACGGGTTCGAGGGAGACCCAGTACTTC CSATGSRETQYF
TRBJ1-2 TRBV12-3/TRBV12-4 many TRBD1 TGTGCCAGCAGATACGGGACAGGCTATGGCTACACCTTC CASRYGTGYGYTF
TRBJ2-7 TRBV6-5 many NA TGTGCCAGCAGTTACTCCGGGCTTTACGAGCAGTACTTC CASSYSGLYEQYF
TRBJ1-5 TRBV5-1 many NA TGCGCCAGCAGCTTGGGGCCCGGGGCGCCCCAGCATTTT CASSLGPGAPQHF
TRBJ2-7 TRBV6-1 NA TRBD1 TGTGCCAGCAGCCAAGACAGGGTGTCCCCGAAACCTTACGAGCAGTACTTC CASSQDRVSPKPYEQYF
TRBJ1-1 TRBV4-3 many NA TGCGCCAGCAGCCAAGACAGGGTAGGGCTCGACACTGAAGCTTTCTTT CASSQDRVGLDTEAFF
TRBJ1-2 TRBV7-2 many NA TGTGCCAGCAGCTTAGTTTTCCCAGGGAACTATGGCTACACCTTC CASSLVFPGNYGYTF
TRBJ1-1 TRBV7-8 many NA TGTGCCAGCAGCTCGGGCGGAGGAACATCTGAAGCTTTCTTT CASSSGGGTSEAFF
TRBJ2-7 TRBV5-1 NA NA TGCGCCAGCAGCTCACGTCCCGGGACCCACGAGCAGTACTTC CASSSRPGTHEQYF
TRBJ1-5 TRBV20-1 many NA TGCAGTGCTGGTAGGGCGTGGAACCAGCCCCAGCATTTT CSAGRAWNQPQHF
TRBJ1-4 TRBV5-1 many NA TGCGCCAGCCAAACAGGGCCTTATGAAAAACTGTTTTTT CASQTGPYEKLFF
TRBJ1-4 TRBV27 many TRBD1 TGTGCCAGCAGTTCTGGGACAGTCGGGAATGAAAAACTGTTTTTT CASSSGTVGNEKLFF
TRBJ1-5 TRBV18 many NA TGTGCCAGCTCACCCATAAGGATGGACAGCAATCAGCCCCAGCATTTT CASSPIRMDSNQPQHF
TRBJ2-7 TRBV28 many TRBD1 TGTGCCAGCGCCGACAGGGCCGAGCAGTACTTC CASADRAEQYF
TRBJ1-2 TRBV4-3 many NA TGCGCCAGCAGCCAAGGACACCACACCGGGAGCTATGGCTACACCTTC CASSQGHHTGSYGYTF
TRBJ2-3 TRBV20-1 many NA TGCAGTGCTAGGTCCTGGAGCACAGATACGCAGTATTTT CSARSWSTDTQYF
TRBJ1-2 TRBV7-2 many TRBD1 TGTGCCAGCAGCTTCCTACAGGGGGATCCTGGCTACACCTTC CASSFLQGDPGYTF
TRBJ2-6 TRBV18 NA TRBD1 TGTGCCAGCTCACCTGGGACAGGGACTGGGGCCAAAGTCCTGACTTTC CASSPGTGTGAKVLTF
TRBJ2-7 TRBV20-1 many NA TGCAGTGCTAGGCGCGTAGACAGCCCGGCCTACGAGCAGTACTTC CSARRVDSPAYEQYF
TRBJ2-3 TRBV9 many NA TGTGCCAGCAGCGTAGCCTGGAAGTTAGATACGCAGTATTTT CASSVAWKLDTQYF
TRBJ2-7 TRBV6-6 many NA TGTGCCAGCAAGGACACGTCGGACGAGCAGTACTTC CASKDTSDEQYF
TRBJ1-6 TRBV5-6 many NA TGTGCCAGCAGCTTGAGTTCAGGGCTTTCACCCCTCCACTTT CASSLSSGLSPLHF
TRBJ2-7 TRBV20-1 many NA TGCAGTGCCAACGGACGGCGACCCTCCTACGAGCAGTACTTC CSANGRRPSYEQYF
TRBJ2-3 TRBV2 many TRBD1 TGTGCCAGCAGTGGGGACAGGCAGACAGATACGCAGTATTTT CASSGDRQTDTQYF
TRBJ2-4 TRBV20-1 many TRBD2 TGCAGCGCCCGCGCGAGGAGCGGGGGGGCAAACATTCAGTACTTC CSARARSGGANIQYF
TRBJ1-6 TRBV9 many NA TGTGCCAGCAGCGAGACAAGCTCCTATAATTCACCCCTCCACTTT CASSETSSYNSPLHF